This T cell receptor beta chain was captured in a study of T cell clonality in common variable immunodeficiency. Clones were sequenced by immunoSEQ multiplex PCR, and TCRdb holds only the in-frame ones, with some missing. The repertoire has about 39,000 clones, none seen only once; the ten largest take approximately 2.8%. V lost 5 bases and J 4 bases, leaving 15 bases between the germline ends. Germline V gene lookup returns CDR1 SSHAT and CDR2 FNYEAQ (reference sequence). The CDR3 length is 14 residues. This clone has a count of ten or more. The CDR3 extends 3 residues past the end of the read, so its final part is completed from the germline J gene.

This chain connects TRBV7-7 to TRBJ2-7; D may be TRBD2 (6 bases). Sequencing was done on a sample of peripheral blood mononuclear cells. This clonotype originated in a person aged 18 to 70 in good health. CDR3 amino acids: CASSPGGGKYEQYF. CDR3 bases read: TGTGCCAGCAGCCCTGGCGGCGGGAAATACGAG.